The sequence of this TCR beta chain was determined in a study of shared clonotypes between healthy human individuals. Study-wide points: Generally, naive subsets came out with larger estimated richness than memory subsets. The study found roughly 5% of naive CD4 clonotypes shared across four donors.

At a deep level, the assay was run. TCRdb keeps only in-frame clones here, not all; method: immunoSEQ multiplex PCR. The data show roughly 2 million clones, 90% to 95% seen once. On this clone: Its target is not known.

Trimming left V 3 bases short and J 5 bases short, with 10 bases between. The germline V gene has CDR1 ENHRY and CDR2 SYGVKD. The CDR3 consists of 13 residues. This clonotype originated in a man aged 18 to 35 in good health. The sequenced sample was naive CD4+ T cells sorted from blood. Subset specified: CD45RA+ positively selected. V usage is TRBV10-3 and J usage is TRBJ1-1; D possibly corresponds to TRBD1 (5 bases). The CDR3, as DNA: TGTGCCATCAGTGACGGGGGTTGGACTGAAGCTTTCTTT. The encoded protein is CAISDGGWTEAFF.